The 32 T cell receptor beta chains in this list originate from one sample, sequenced in a study of shared clonotypes between healthy human individuals. Some clones are missing from TCRdb's copy, which holds only in-frame ones; the method was immunoSEQ multiplex PCR. Among some 2.1 million clones listed, 93% were seen once. Positively selected for CCR7, the CD45RO-negative cells used as naive CD8 cells excluded terminally differentiated effector memory CD45RA+ cells. Sequencing input: naive CD8+ T cells from PBMCs. These receptors came from a man between 18 and 29 years old in good health. Some clones in this sample may be carry-over from other donors' samples.

The rearrangement links TRBV29-1 to TRBJ2-7; 12 bases agree with TRBD2. Germline V gene lookup returns CDR1 SQVTM and CDR2 ANQGSEA. J lost 4 bases, V lost 4 bases, and 14 bases had no gene match. The CDR3 loop spans 17 amino acids. The CDR3 DNA is TGCAGCGTTGCGGGACTAGCGGGTAGCTTAATCAATTACGAGCAGTACTTC. Translating gives CSVAGLAGSLINYEQYF.

The chain has TRBV11-3 and TRBJ2-3, with 9 nucleotides matching TRBD2. In germline, CDR1 is SGHNT, CDR2 YENEEA. The CDR3 runs to 14 residues. V was clipped by 2 bases and J by 6 bases; unmatched bases: 3. As DNA, the CDR3 is TGTGCCAGCAGCTTATTGCGGGAGGGGGATACGCAGTATTTT. Translating it yields CASSLLREGDTQYF. The variable domain in full, completed from reference TRBV11-3 and TRBJ2-3, reads EAGVVQSPRYKIIEKKQPVAFWCNPISGHNTLYWYLQNLGQGPELLIRYENEEAVDDSQLPKDRFSAERLKGVDSTLKIQPAELGDSAVYLCASSLLREGDTQYFGPGTRLTVL.

The chain links TRBV9 to TRBJ2-2, with TRBD1 as a possible D gene (6 bases). Trimming left V 4 bases short and J 1 base short, with 11 bases between. The CDR3 sequence is 15 residues long. CDR1 SGDLS and CDR2 YYNGEE come from the germline V gene. This chain's CDR3 is CASSLNRENTGELFF. In DNA, the CDR3 is TGTGCCAGCAGCCTGAACAGGGAGAACACCGGGGAGCTGTTTTTT.

Only a few counts were recorded for this clone. The chain joins TRBV30 to TRBJ1-1; TRBD1 matches at 10 bases. This CDR3 region has 15 residues. With 5 bases clipped from V and 5 bases from J, the junction kept 11 bases outside the gene matches. From germline, CDR1 is GTSNPN and CDR2 SVGIG (reference sequence). The chain's CDR3 is CAWGRDRGRGTEAFF. The CDR3, as DNA: TGTGCCTGGGGACGCGACAGGGGGCGAGGGACTGAAGCTTTCTTT.

This chain connects TRBV27 to TRBJ2-7, with a possible D match to TRBD1 (6 bases). Germline lookup yields CDR1 MNHEY and CDR2 SMNVEV (reference sequence). The V end lost 2 bases, the J end lost 2 bases, and 10 bases lay between the germline ends. CDR3 length equals 14 residues. In DNA, the CDR3 is TGTGCCAGCAGTTTAAAGGGACAAGCCTACGAGCAGTACTTC. Its translation is CASSLKGQAYEQYF.

The genes are TRBV7-3 and TRBJ2-3, with 9 bases that match TRBD2. The germline V gene encodes CDR1 SGHTA and CDR2 FQGTGA. This CDR3 comprises 15 residues. With V trimmed by 0 bases and J by 4 bases, 2 bases remained unmatched. The CDR3: CASSLTSGSSDTQYF. The CDR3 nucleotides read TGTGCCAGCAGCTTAACTAGCGGGAGTTCAGATACGCAGTATTTT.

The chain combines TRBV27 with TRBJ2-1; D is ambiguous. CDR1 MNHEY and CDR2 SMNVEV come from the germline V gene (reference sequence). V was cut by 3 bases and J by 6 bases, with 9 bases left in between. The CDR3 contains 13 residues. CDR3 bases: TGTGCCAGCAGTTTGGCTCCCCCCAATGAGCAGTTCTTC. Its translation: CASSLAPPNEQFF.

This chain links TRBV9 with TRBJ1-1, with a tentative D call TRBD1 (5 bases). Germline V CDR1 and CDR2: SGDLS, YYNGEE. The length of the CDR3 is 13 residues. Trimming shortened V by 0 bases and J by 6 bases, and 9 bases separated the two germline ends. CDR3 bases: TGTGCCAGCAGCGTAGTTCCAGGGTCTGAAGCTTTCTTT. Its protein product is CASSVVPGSEAFF.

The rearrangement joins TRBV28 to TRBJ2-2; 8 bases are shared with TRBD2. The CDR3 is 16 amino acids. V was pared by 5 bases and J by 5 bases, with 10 bases of the junction left unmatched. Germline V gene lookup returns CDR1 MDHEN and CDR2 SYDVKM. CDR3 loop: CASSILAGIPTGELFF. As DNA, the CDR3 is TGTGCCAGCAGTATCCTAGCGGGCATCCCTACCGGGGAGCTGTTTTTT.

The chain links TRBV5-6 to TRBJ2-1; 10 bases agree with TRBD2. This CDR3 region has 17 residues. Germline CDR1 is SGHDT and CDR2 is YYEEEE. The ends lost 0 bases at V and 4 bases at J; junction bases unmatched: 7. CDR3 sequence reads: CASSLVSSGRSYNEQFF. For the CDR3, the DNA is TGTGCCAGCAGCTTGGTTTCTAGCGGGAGATCTTACAATGAGCAGTTCTTC.

The V and J genes are TRBV4-1 and TRBJ2-7; D is unclear. Germline-derived CDR1 and CDR2 are MGHRA and YSYEKL. V was shortened by 2 bases and J by 5 bases, with 16 bases between the two germline ends. CDR3 length: 15 amino acids. The CDR3 region is CASSQILTAYHEQYF. For the CDR3, the DNA is TGCGCCAGCAGCCAAATCTTAACAGCCTATCACGAGCAGTACTTC.

The chain combines TRBV27 with TRBJ2-3; D unclear. CDR3 length: 14 amino acids. Germline V gene sequence: CDR1 MNHEY, CDR2 SMNVEV (reference sequence). V was clipped by 2 bases and J by 6 bases, with 12 bases between them. The CDR3 DNA reads TGTGCCAGCAGTTTAGGGTTAAATCCGGATACGCAGTATTTT. Translated: CASSLGLNPDTQYF.

The chain couples TRBV7-2 to TRBJ2-3; D is unclear. CDR1 is SGHTA and CDR2 is FQGNSA in the germline V gene. Deletions cut 7 bases from V and 4 bases from J, with 18 bases between. The CDR3 runs to 15 residues. CDR3 DNA sequence: TGTGCCAGCACCGTAATGCGGTCCCTATCAGATACGCAGTATTTT. Protein product: CASTVMRSLSDTQYF.

Details on this clone: The sample holds other DNA sequences that translate to the same CDR3. The chain carries TRBV5-1 and TRBJ2-1; 14 bases fit TRBD2. Germline V gives CDR1 SGHRS, CDR2 YFSETQ. V lost 0 bases to trimming and J lost 7 bases; unmatched junction nucleotides: 0. The CDR3 length is 15 residues. CDR3 in amino acids: CASSLGLAGGNEQFF. The CDR3 region has the DNA TGCGCCAGCAGCTTGGGACTAGCGGGAGGGAATGAGCAGTTCTTC.

The chain is built from TRBV7-9 and TRBJ2-3; D is ambiguous. Germline V lookup: CDR1 SEHNR, CDR2 FQNEAQ (reference sequence). This CDR3 region has 16 residues. Trimming pared 1 base from V and 0 bases from J, leaving 11 bases between. CDR3 amino acids: CASSLGPDRSTDTQYF. DNA for the CDR3: TGTGCCAGCAGCTTAGGCCCGGACCGTAGCACAGATACGCAGTATTTT.

The V call is TRBV19, the J call TRBJ1-5; D may be TRBD1 (5 bases). Trimming removed 5 bases from V and 6 bases from J, with 11 bases in between. The CDR3 length is 13 residues. Germline V gene sequence: CDR1 LNHDA, CDR2 SQIVND (reference sequence). The CDR3 DNA reads as TGTGCCAGTAGTCCCGCGAGGGGTCAGCCCCAGCATTTT. Amino acid sequence: CASSPARGQPQHF.

Concerning this clone: The same CDR3 arises from other DNA sequences in this sample as well. The V gene is TRBV6-1, the J gene TRBJ1-1, with D hard to call. Trimming took off 2 bases at V and 0 bases at J, with 7 bases between the two ends. CDR3 length: 14 residues. Germline values: CDR1 MNHNS, CDR2 SASEGT. The CDR3 loop is CASSERQLNTEAFF. For the CDR3, the DNA is TGTGCCAGCAGTGAAAGGCAGCTGAACACTGAAGCTTTCTTT.

V gene TRBV6-1 combines with J gene TRBJ2-1; tentative D call: TRBD2 (6 bases). V lost 6 bases and J 8 bases, leaving 14 bases between the germline ends. CDR1 MNHNS and CDR2 SASEGT come from the germline V gene. The CDR3 consists of 13 residues. The DNA of the CDR3 is TGTGCCAGCAGCGACCGAAGGGAGGATGAGCAGTTCTTC. Its translation is CASSDRREDEQFF.

The chain employs TRBV28 and TRBJ2-7; D is undetermined. The germline CDR1 and CDR2 sequences are MDHEN and SYDVKM. The V end lost 7 bases, the J end lost 5 bases, and 15 bases lay between the germline ends. The CDR3 covers 13 residues. The CDR3 sequence is CASNIAIAHEQYF. The CDR3 DNA reads TGTGCCAGCAACATAGCCATTGCGCACGAGCAGTACTTC.

A remark on this clone: A read error may account for a junction end that differs from germline. As DNA, the CDR3 is TGTGCCGGCAGCGGGACGGAGAATCAGCCCCAGCATTTT. Translating gives CAGSGTENQPQHF. V gene TRBV6-5 combines with J gene TRBJ1-5, with a weak D call TRBD1 (5 bases). There are 13 residues in the CDR3. Germline V gene data show CDR1 as MNHEY and CDR2 as SVGAGI.

This chain joins TRBV7-9 and TRBJ2-7; 10 bases line up with TRBD2. CDR3 length: 14 residues. The V and J ends lost 5 bases and 7 bases, in that order; junction bases with no gene match: 8. CDR1 is SEHNR and CDR2 is FQNEAQ in the germline V gene (reference sequence). The CDR3 DNA reads TGTGCCAGCAGCCCCGGGACTAGCGCGGGGGAGCAGTACTTC. Translated, it gives CASSPGTSAGEQYF.

Remarks on this clone: Distinct nucleotide sequences in the sample also encode this CDR3. The rearrangement joins TRBV7-2 to TRBJ2-3, with D unclear. Trimming took off 1 base at V and 2 bases at J, with 10 bases between the two ends. The CDR3 has 15 amino acids. The germline V gene encodes CDR1 SGHTA and CDR2 FQGNSA. The CDR3 here is CASSLVVAVTDTQYF. The CDR3 coding sequence is TGTGCCAGCAGCTTAGTGGTCGCCGTCACAGATACGCAGTATTTT.

This clone turned up a few times. The chain employs TRBV7-9 and TRBJ1-5; no definite D call. The length of the CDR3 is 14 residues. The V gene's germline CDR1 is SEHNR and CDR2 FQNEAQ (reference sequence). V was cut by 5 bases and J by 3 bases, with 11 bases left in between. CDR3 DNA sequence: TGTGCCAGCAGCCAGGACGGATTCAATCAGCCCCAGCATTTT. Its protein product is CASSQDGFNQPQHF.

The chain has TRBV9 and TRBJ2-7; 7 bases match TRBD1. Germline V CDR1 and CDR2: SGDLS, YYNGEE. Trimming at V came to 0 bases and at J to 3 bases, leaving 3 bases not matched to a gene. The CDR3 has 14 amino acids. The CDR3 here is CASSVAGQSYEQYF. In DNA form, the CDR3 reads TGTGCCAGCAGCGTAGCGGGACAGAGCTACGAGCAGTACTTC.

The V and J genes are TRBV4-1 and TRBJ2-5; maybe TRBD1 (6 bases). Per the germline V gene, CDR1 is MGHRA and CDR2 is YSYEKL. The V end lost 4 bases, the J end lost 5 bases, and 14 bases lay between the germline ends. The CDR3 runs 14 residues. The CDR3 protein is CASSPTGLEETQYF. The CDR3 DNA follows: TGCGCCAGCAGCCCAACAGGGTTGGAGGAGACCCAGTACTTC.

This sequence joins TRBV7-9 and TRBJ1-5; D unclear. The germline gives CDR1 SEHNR, CDR2 FQNEAQ (reference sequence). This CDR3 has 15 amino acids. V was pared by 1 base and J by 5 bases, with 12 bases between. In DNA, the CDR3 is TGTGCCAGCAGCTTAGACGGGAATAGAGATCAGCCCCAGCATTTT. Translating gives CASSLDGNRDQPQHF. The full variable domain, its missing parts supplied by reference TRBV7-9 and TRBJ1-5, is DTGVSQNPRHKITKRGQNVTFRCDPISEHNRLYWYRQTLGQGPEFLTYFQNEAQLEKSRLLSDRFSAERPKGSFSTLEIQRTEQGDSAMYLCASSLDGNRDQPQHFGDGTRLSIL.

V and J are TRBV14 and TRBJ1-4; D possibly corresponds to TRBD1 (5 bases). CDR3 length: 17 amino acids. Trimming pared 4 bases from V and 4 bases from J, leaving 19 bases between. Germline assignment: CDR1 SGHDN and CDR2 FVKESK. CDR3 amino acids: CASSRRTMTRGNEKLFF. The CDR3 nucleotides read TGTGCCAGCAGCCGACGAACTATGACTAGGGGTAATGAAAAACTGTTTTTT.

A note on this clone: Other DNA sequences in this sample translate to the same CDR3. The rearrangement uses TRBV11-2 and TRBJ2-3; 12 bases are shared with TRBD2. The V and J ends lost 5 bases and 4 bases, in that order; junction bases with no gene match: 4. Germline assignment: CDR1 SGHAT and CDR2 FQNNGV. This CDR3 has 15 amino acids. The CDR3 bases are TGTGCCAGCAGCCCAAGACTAGCGGGAGCAGATACGCAGTATTTT. Protein product: CASSPRLAGADTQYF.

The chain links TRBV27 to TRBJ2-4; a weak D match, TRBD2 (7 bases). V was cut by 6 bases and J by 0 bases, with 12 bases left in between. This CDR3 comprises 15 residues. Germline assignment: CDR1 MNHEY and CDR2 SMNVEV (reference sequence). The CDR3 nucleotides read TGTGCCAGCAGCACAGCGGGACAAGCCAAAAACATTCAGTACTTC. Translation gives CASSTAGQAKNIQYF.

V usage is TRBV11-3 and J usage is TRBJ2-1, with TRBD1 as a possible D gene (6 bases). The CDR3 length is 16 residues. CDR1 and CDR2 (germline): SGHNT, YENEEA. V lost 2 bases to trimming and J lost 2 bases, with 13 bases between them. For the CDR3, the DNA is TGTGCCAGCAGCTTAAGGGCAGGGGACGCCTACAATGAGCAGTTCTTC. Translated: CASSLRAGDAYNEQFF.

The CDR3: CSVVGQPLEQYF. The DNA for the CDR3 is TGCAGCGTTGTCGGGCAACCCCTTGAGCAGTACTTC. The chain carries TRBV29-1 and TRBJ2-7; D not certain. V was pared by 4 bases and J by 7 bases, with 14 bases between. CDR3 length equals 12 residues. Germline CDR1 reads SQVTM; CDR2 reads ANQGSEA.

The chain combines TRBV27 with TRBJ2-2; D unresolved. Looked up from germline, CDR1 is MNHEY and CDR2 is SMNVEV (reference sequence). V was trimmed by 0 bases and J by 7 bases, leaving 6 bases between them. The CDR3 loop spans 13 amino acids. This chain's CDR3 is CASSLSSVGELFF. CDR3 coding DNA: TGTGCCAGCAGTTTATCGTCAGTCGGGGAGCTGTTTTTT.